This is a list of T cell receptor beta chains from one sample in a study of Ad26.COV2.S vaccination and SARS-CoV-2 variants. Assay: immunoSEQ multiplex PCR; the TCRdb copy retains only in-frame clones and omits some. The sample has hundreds of thousands of clones; roughly 90% are singletons. The input for sequencing was peripheral blood, taken in a trial of Ad26.COV2.S vaccine versus placebo. The receptors were gathered from a person between 18 and 65 years old who received the Ad26.COV2.S COVID-19 vaccine or a placebo. The CDR3 runs from the conserved cysteine through the conserved F or W. A D gene is named only where the DNA matches it firmly. Expanded clones are given a class, and other clones once, few, many or no size at all.

>NA|NA|TRBV7-9|TRBJ2-7
TGTGCCAGCAGCTTCGAGACAGGAAGGGTTTCCGAGCAGTACTTC
CASSFETGRVSEQYF
>TRBD1|once|TRBV3-1/TRBV3-2|TRBJ1-3
TGTGCCAGCAGCCAAGGCAGGGGGTCTGGAAACACCATATATTTT
CASSQGRGSGNTIYF
>NA|NA|TRBV24-1|TRBJ2-1
TGTGCCACCAGTGATTTAGGAGCGGCCTACAATGAGCAGTTCTTC
CATSDLGAAYNEQFF
>NA|NA|TRBV27|TRBJ2-3
TGTGCCAGCAGTTGGAGGGAGAGGGATACGCAGTATTTT
CASSWRERDTQYF
>NA|NA|TRBV14|TRBJ1-1
TGTGCCAGCAGCCAAGGGGTTGGGGTCTATGGGAACACTGAAGCTTTCTTT
CASSQGVGVYGNTEAFF
>NA|NA|TRBV9|TRBJ2-1
TGTGCCAGCAGCGTCGGTAGCCTCTTCTCCTACAATGAGCAGTTCTTC
CASSVGSLFSYNEQFF
>TRBD2|NA|TRBV30|TRBJ2-1
TGTGCCTGGACTCCCGGGACTAGCGGGAACAATGAGCAGTTCTTC
CAWTPGTSGNNEQFF
>TRBD1|NA|TRBV19|TRBJ2-7
TGTGCCAGTAGTAGAAGGGACAGGAGGAACGAGCAGTACTTC
CASSRRDRRNEQYF
>NA|few|TRBV6-2/TRBV6-3|TRBJ2-7
TGTGCCAGCAGTTACTCCGCGGGACCCTACGAGCAGTACTTC
CASSYSAGPYEQYF
>NA|NA|TRBV6-5|TRBJ1-1
TGTGCCAGCAGTAAACCCGGGACGGCTGAAGCTTTCTTT
CASSKPGTAEAFF
>TRBD1|NA|TRBV29-1|TRBJ1-1
TGCAGCGTTGGGATTACAGGGGGTATGTACACTGAAGCTTTCTTT
CSVGITGGMYTEAFF
>NA|NA|TRBV7-2|TRBJ2-1
TGTGCCAGCAGCCTCCGGAGAGGGGATGAGCAGTTCTTC
CASSLRRGDEQFF
>TRBD2|NA|TRBV9|TRBJ2-1
TGTGCCAGCAGTCGGGAGGGACTAGCGTCCTCATTGGGGGGTGAGCAGTTCTTC
CASSREGLASSLGGEQFF
>NA|few|TRBV14|TRBJ1-4
TGTGCCAGCAGCCTCAGATCCCAAAATGAAAAACTGTTTTTT
CASSLRSQNEKLFF
>NA|NA|TRBV30|TRBJ2-2
TGTGCCTGGGCCGGAGGGGGTACCGGGGAGCTGTTTTTT
CAWAGGGTGELFF
>TRBD1|NA|TRBV4-3|TRBJ1-6
TGCGCCAGCAGCCAGGGGACTACAGGGGGAAAAAATTCACCCCTCCACTTT
CASSQGTTGGKNSPLHF
>TRBD2|once|TRBV6-5|TRBJ2-1
TGTGCCAGCAGTTATGTTGGAGCGGGAGGAATATATGAGCAGTTCTTC
CASSYVGAGGIYEQFF
>NA|NA|TRBV6-6|TRBJ1-5
TGTGCCAGCAGTTATGGGGTTGGGGGGGGCGATCAGCCCCAGCATTTT
CASSYGVGGGDQPQHF
>TRBD1|NA|TRBV5-6|TRBJ2-5
TGTGCCAGCAGCTCACAGGGGAGAGAGACCCAGTACTTC
CASSSQGRETQYF
>NA|NA|TRBV7-2|TRBJ2-1
TGTGCCAGCAGCTTAGCTAAAGATGAGCAGTTCTTC
CASSLAKDEQFF
>NA|once|TRBV6-5|TRBJ2-7
TGTGCCAGCAGTTACTCGGAGGGGGGCGAGCAGTACTTC
CASSYSEGGEQYF
>NA|NA|TRBV7-2|TRBJ1-2
TGTGCCAGCAGCATTCCGGGACACTTCTCCGGCTACACCTTC
CASSIPGHFSGYTF
>NA|NA|TRBV7-2|TRBJ2-7
TGTGCCAGCAGCCAGCGGAGGGACGAGCAGTACTTC
CASSQRRDEQYF
>NA|NA|TRBV15|TRBJ1-6
TGTGCCACCAGCAGAGATGGGCCGGATTCACCCCTCCACTTT
CATSRDGPDSPLHF
>NA|NA|TRBV7-9|TRBJ1-1
TGTGCCAGCAGCCCAACGATACAGGTAGTGAACACTGAAGCTTTCTTT
CASSPTIQVVNTEAFF
>TRBD1|NA|TRBV7-2|TRBJ1-6
TGTGCCAGCAGCTTGGTGTCGACAGGGGACGCTTCACCCCTCCACTTT
CASSLVSTGDASPLHF
>NA|NA|TRBV7-9|TRBJ2-5
TGTGCCAGCAGCTTAGTAAGGACACTACAAGAGACCCAGTACTTC
CASSLVRTLQETQYF
>NA|NA|TRBV6-5|TRBJ1-1
TGTGCCAGCAGCTCAGGGTTTTACACTGAAGCTTTCTTT
CASSSGFYTEAFF
>TRBD2|NA|TRBV5-4|TRBJ2-7
TGTGCCAGCAGCTTGCGGGGCGGGAGGGCCTTGTACGAGCAGTACTTC
CASSLRGGRALYEQYF
>NA|NA|TRBV24-1|TRBJ2-7
TGTGCCACCAGTGATTCCGGCGGGGTCTCCTACGAGCAGTACTTC
CATSDSGGVSYEQYF
>TRBD2|NA|TRBV10-2|TRBJ2-3
TGCGCCAGCAGTGAGGAAATAGCGGGATCCTACACAGATACGCAGTATTTT
CASSEEIAGSYTDTQYF
>NA|once|TRBV6-5|TRBJ1-2
TGTGCCAGCACCCCCCGGGGTGCGTATGGCTACACCTTC
CASTPRGAYGYTF
>NA|NA|TRBV14|TRBJ1-1
TGTGCCAGCAGCCTGGGACGGGCGAACACTGAAGCTTTCTTT
CASSLGRANTEAFF
>NA|many|TRBV5-1|TRBJ2-7
TGCGCCAGCAGCTTGAAACAGGACTCCTACGAGCAGTACTTC
CASSLKQDSYEQYF
>TRBD1|NA|TRBV10-3|TRBJ2-3
TGTGCCACCGGATTCTGGGACAGGGGTACAGATACGCAGTATTTT
CATGFWDRGTDTQYF
>TRBD1|NA|TRBV6-2/TRBV6-3|TRBJ1-6
TGTGCCAGCAGTGGGGGACAGAGAAGCTCCTATAATTCACCCCTCCACTTT
CASSGGQRSSYNSPLHF
>TRBD1|NA|TRBV5-6|TRBJ2-7
TGTGCCAGCAGCTTGGGAGGGACAGTCTACGAGCAGTACTTC
CASSLGGTVYEQYF
>NA|NA|TRBV19|TRBJ2-3
TGTGCCAGTAGTAAGGAGATAGCGAGCACGGATACGCAGTATTTT
CASSKEIASTDTQYF
>NA|NA|TRBV19|TRBJ2-3
TGTGCCAGTAGTCGCGGGCCTGAAGATACGCAGTATTTT
CASSRGPEDTQYF
>TRBD1|NA|TRBV5-1|TRBJ1-1
TGCGCCAGCAGCGCGCCGGACAGGGCTGAAGCTTTCTTT
CASSAPDRAEAFF
>NA|NA|TRBV7-2|TRBJ2-7
TGTGCCAGCAACCTGAGGGGGGAACCCTACGAGCAGTACTTC
CASNLRGEPYEQYF
>NA|NA|TRBV6-5|TRBJ2-7
TGTGCCAGCAGTTCCTTGCAATCAGGCTACGAGCAGTACTTC
CASSSLQSGYEQYF
>TRBD1|NA|TRBV5-1|TRBJ2-7
TGCGCCAGCAGCTCGACAGGGTACAACGAGCAGTACTTC
CASSSTGYNEQYF
>NA|NA|TRBV6-6|TRBJ2-5
TGTGCCAGCAGTTACAGTACGGCGGAAGAGACCCAGTACTTC
CASSYSTAEETQYF
>NA|NA|TRBV6-6|TRBJ1-5
TGTGCCAGCAGTTACTCGACCCCGAGGGGTCAGCCCCAGCATTTT
CASSYSTPRGQPQHF